A selection of T cell receptor beta chains follows, all from one sample in a study of cytomegalovirus exposure and HLA in healthy donors. Only in-frame clones appear in the TCRdb table, and some are missing; sequencing was by immunoSEQ multiplex PCR. This table holds roughly 73,000 clones. What was sequenced was PBMCs. These receptors originate from a man in his fifties or sixties in good health and CMV-seropositive. CDR3s include the opening cysteine and the closing phenylalanine or tryptophan.

v_call cdr3_aa
TRBV9 CASSVELEGETQYF
TRBV6-6 CASSYSITTYEQYF
TRBV7-9 CASSLDGQGMSYTF
TRBV5-1 CASSSSSDRAPDTQYF
TRBV11-2 CASSTRTPHNEQFF
TRBV11-2 CASSLGTPNSYEQYF
TRBV30 CAWTGEETQYF
TRBV2 CASSEHWGPNTEAFF
TRBV28 CASSLRGKQFF
TRBV19 CASSIGDREITDTQYF
TRBV7-9 CASSLWTSEPNTGELFF
TRBV5-4 CASSLEGWGRHSNQPQHF
TRBV14 CASSQFHGRNTGELFF
TRBV5-1 CASSRMTGIDTGELFF
TRBV30 CAWSDLRESKGYTF
TRBV7-9 CASSPGPEAFF
TRBV18 CASSPGQGANYEQYF
TRBV21-1 CASSKSWGDPENEQFF
TRBV11-1 CASLGRVSDVLTF
TRBV5-8 CASSLVQAGSDTQYF
TRBV12-5 CASGLVLVNTEAFF
TRBV18 CAPSGGGSHNEQFF
TRBV4-1 CASSRAGGTEAFF
TRBV25-1 CASTRSDLFTGELFF
TRBV30 CAWSPEANYGYTF
TRBV7-6 CASSRTSGKDTQYF
TRBV29-1 CSVEDLGGTEAFF
TRBV27 CASSLSTGGNTEAFF
TRBV18 CASSSTGLGGYNEQFF
TRBV20-1 CSASRGQKIF